The TCR beta chain under discussion was sequenced for a study of identical twins. V shed 7 bases and J 7 bases; nucleotides not matched to a gene: 12. The CDR3 sequence is 15 residues long. Germline CDR1 is KGHDR and CDR2 is SFDVKD. This clonotype has more than one count but fewer than ten. Via MiXCR, TCRdb re-called the 5' RACE reads, giving one row per CDR3 protein. The table shows about 340,000 distinct CDR3 sequences, with around 9.7% occurring only once. The sample consisted of naive T cells sorted from blood. This rearrangement joins TRBV24-1 to TRBJ2-1; 7 nucleotides line up with TRBD2. The receptor was derived from a woman in her forties or fifties in good health. CDR3 DNA sequence: TGTGCCACCAGGCCCCCGGCGGGAGAAGGGAATGAGCAGTTCTTC. Amino acid sequence: CATRPPAGEGNEQFF.